A single sample is the source of the 26 T cell receptor beta chains below, sequenced in a study of T cells in Graves' hyperthyroidism and ophthalmopathy. Regions amplified from RNA transcripts were the TCR beta CDR3 regions. TCR CDR3 regions were first amplified by RT-PCR with HTBI primers. TCRdb re-derived calls from the multiplex PCR reads in MiXCR, one entry per CDR3 protein. The table records roughly 580,000 distinct CDR3 sequences, 11% to 15% of them present only once. Sample: blood. The source of these receptors is a woman in her twenties or thirties with Graves' hyperthyroidism that later progressed to Graves' ophthalmopathy.

This clonotype was detected ten times or more. The CDR3 nucleotides are TGCGCCAGCAGCTTGGACGGCGATAGCAATCAGCCCCAGCATTTT. Translation: CASSLDGDSNQPQHF. The rearrangement uses TRBV5-1 and TRBJ1-5; D unresolved. Germline assignment: CDR1 SGHRS and CDR2 YFSETQ. This CDR3 has 15 amino acids. V was trimmed by 0 bases and J by 0 bases, leaving 7 bases between them.

In this sample, this clonotype turned up a few times. As DNA, the CDR3 is TGTGCCAGCAGGCCGGTGGGACAGGGCCTGGCCGGCTACACCTTC. This gives the protein CASRPVGQGLAGYTF. The chain links TRBV2 to TRBJ1-2, with 9 bases fitting TRBD1. Losses at the gene ends were 6 bases for V and 8 bases for J; bases not matched to a gene: 13. The CDR3 is 15 amino acids. Germline loops: CDR1 SNHLY, CDR2 FYNNEI. Full variable domain (missing parts from reference TRBV2 and TRBJ1-2): EPEVTQTPSHQVTQMGQEVILRCVPISNHLYFYWYRQILGQKVEFLVSFYNNEISEKSEIFDDQFSVERPDGSNFTLKIRSTKLEDSAMYFCASRPVGQGLAGYTFGSGTRLTVV.

In this sample, this clonotype turned up many times. V and J are TRBV9 and TRBJ1-5; D remains unclear. Trimming removed 5 bases from V and 0 bases from J, with 6 bases in between. CDR3 length: 13 amino acids. In germline, CDR1 is SGDLS, CDR2 YYNGEE. CDR3 loop: CASSAYSNQPQHF. The CDR3 nucleotides read TGTGCCAGCAGTGCTTATAGCAATCAGCCCCAGCATTTT.

This clonotype appeared many times. CDR3 DNA: TGTGCCAGCAGTGCCCAGGCGGGAGGGGCCTACGAGCAGTACTTC. Translating it yields CASSAQAGGAYEQYF. This chain links TRBV2 with TRBJ2-7; 9 bases map to TRBD2. Trimming at V came to 4 bases and at J to 2 bases, leaving 6 bases not matched to a gene. Germline V CDR1 and CDR2: SNHLY, FYNNEI. The length of the CDR3 is 15 residues.

There are a few counts of this clonotype. One end of the junction does not line up with germline, which may come from a read error. The rearrangement joins TRBV4-2 to TRBJ2-7; 8 bases are shared with TRBD2. The germline gives CDR1 LGHNA, CDR2 YNFKEQ. The CDR3 length is 15 residues. CDR3 nucleotide sequence: TGTGCCAGCAGCCAAGATACACTAGCGGATTACGGGCAGTACTTC. Protein product: CASSQDTLADYGQYF.

This clonotype was recorded many times. The gene calls are TRBV9 and TRBJ1-1, with D possibly being TRBD1 (5 bases). This CDR3 has 13 amino acids. The V end was cut by 4 bases, the J end by 4 bases, with 11 bases between. Germline loops: CDR1 SGDLS, CDR2 YYNGEE. CDR3 loop: CASSFGDGTEAFF. The CDR3, as DNA: TGTGCCAGCAGCTTCGGGGACGGCACTGAAGCTTTCTTT.

The chain recombines TRBV4-2 with TRBJ2-1; D gene ambiguous. CDR3 length: 12 residues. Germline V gives CDR1 LGHNA, CDR2 YNFKEQ. The ends were cut back, 0 bases at V and 11 bases at J, with 8 bases in the middle. CDR3: CASSQDSEQQFF. CDR3 sequence (DNA): TGTGCCAGCAGCCAAGATAGTGAGCAGCAGTTCTTC.

This clonotype was recorded many times. The J gene is TRBJ2-5, the V gene TRBV12-3 or TRBV12-4; 8 bases match TRBD2. Unmatched junction bases numbered 10, after V lost 5 bases and J lost 5 bases. The CDR3 has 15 amino acids. The CDR3 reads CASSPIGGAGETQYF. The DNA for the CDR3 is TGTGCCAGCAGTCCCATCGGGGGGGCTGGGGAGACCCAGTACTTC.

Comments on this clonotype: A much larger clone sits a single nucleotide away, making a read error possible. The chain is built from TRBV19 and TRBJ1-4, with unresolved D. Germline V gene sequence: CDR1 LNHDA, CDR2 SQIVND (reference sequence). The CDR3 runs to 16 residues. V was pared by 4 bases and J by 1 base, with 13 bases between. Written as DNA, the CDR3 is TGTGCCAGTAGTAGCTATTCCTCCGAAACTAATGAAAAACTGTTTTTT. It encodes CASSSYSSETNEKLFF.

The CDR3 DNA reads TGTGCCTGGAGAAATACAGGCTCGTATGGCTACACCTTC. Amino acid sequence: CAWRNTGSYGYTF. This chain uses TRBV30 with TRBJ1-2; D might be TRBD1 (5 bases). This CDR3 region has 13 residues. CDR1 is GTSNPN, CDR2 SVGIG, per germline (reference sequence). V shed 3 bases and J shed 5 bases, with 13 bases lying between them.

The chain recombines TRBV7-6 with TRBJ2-7; D tentatively fits TRBD1 or TRBD2 (5 bases each). The length of the CDR3 is 15 residues. V shed 4 bases and J shed 0 bases, with 13 bases lying between them. Germline CDR1 and CDR2: SGHVS and FNYEAQ. Here the CDR3 reads CASSWDPRSSYEQYF. The CDR3 coding sequence is TGTGCCAGCAGCTGGGACCCCCGGAGCTCCTACGAGCAGTACTTC.

Ten or more counts support this clonotype. The chain carries TRBV12-3 or TRBV12-4 and TRBJ1-5; D is undetermined. This CDR3 comprises 15 residues. The V gene lost 8 bases and the J gene lost 2 bases, with 16 bases spanning the gap. The CDR3 is CASASFGVGNQPQHF. The CDR3 region has the DNA TGTGCCAGCGCCAGCTTCGGGGTCGGCAATCAGCCCCAGCATTTT.

This chain connects TRBV12-3 or TRBV12-4 to TRBJ1-3, with 8 bases lining up with TRBD1. The CDR3 covers 12 residues. Unmatched junction bases numbered 9, after V lost 5 bases and J lost 15 bases. The CDR3 region has the DNA TGTGCCAGCAGTAGGGAGTCAGGGGGCAGATATTTT. Translating gives CASSRESGGRYF.

About this clonotype itself: This may stem from a read error, because a much larger clone lies one nucleotide away. The V call is TRBV18, the J call TRBJ2-7; 15 positions match TRBD2. The trim removed 5 bases at V and 6 bases at J, leaving 5 bases unmatched. Germline loops: CDR1 KGHSH, CDR2 LQKENI. This CDR3 region has 15 residues. CDR3 sequence (DNA): TGTGCCAGCTCAACAGGACTAGCGGGAGGGCTCGAGCAGTACTTC. Protein: CASSTGLAGGLEQYF. Looking up the rest from reference TRBV18 and TRBJ2-7 gives the full variable domain: NAGVMQNPRHLVRRRGQEARLRCSPMKGHSHVYWYRQLPEEGLKFMVYLQKENIIDESGMPKERFSAEFPKEGPSILRIQQVVRGDSAAYFCASSTGLAGGLEQYFGPGTRLTVT.

This clonotype was seen more than once but under ten times. The DNA of the CDR3 is TGCGCCAGCAGCTCGCAAGTTACACAGGGCTATGGCTACACCTTC. This sequence encodes CASSSQVTQGYGYTF. J is TRBJ1-2 and V is TRBV5-1, with a tentative D call TRBD1 (6 bases). The CDR3 has 15 amino acids. V gave up 3 bases and J gave up 4 bases, with 16 bases separating them. CDR1 is SGHRS, CDR2 YFSETQ, per germline.

The sample holds many counts of this clonotype. The V gene is TRBV11-1, the J gene TRBJ2-1, with unresolved D. CDR3 length: 15 residues. The ends were cut back, 5 bases at V and 3 bases at J, with 14 bases in the middle. The V gene's germline CDR1 is SGHAT and CDR2 FQDESV (reference sequence). For the CDR3, the DNA is TGTGCCAGCAGCCCACCGGCGAGTAACTACAATGAGCAGTTCTTC. Translating gives CASSPPASNYNEQFF.

Only a few counts were recorded for this clonotype. The CDR3 sequence is CAGGANPSTTGNEQFF. Here the CDR3 DNA reads TGTGCCGGGGGGGCGAATCCCTCTACTACGGGGAATGAGCAGTTCTTC. The chain joins TRBV7-9 to TRBJ2-1, with D perhaps matching TRBD2 (7 bases). The CDR3 covers 16 residues. From germline, CDR1 is SEHNR and CDR2 FQNEAQ (reference sequence). Trimming removed 11 bases at V and 7 bases at J, with 27 bases between.

V is TRBV12-3 or TRBV12-4 and J is TRBJ2-1; D remains unclear. Trimming stripped 6 bases from V and 8 bases from J, with 8 bases between. The CDR3 has 11 amino acids. CDR3 sequence reads: CASRGFDEQFF. As DNA, the CDR3 is TGTGCCAGCAGAGGATTCGATGAGCAGTTCTTC.

This clonotype occurred a few times. This rearrangement joins TRBV7-3 to TRBJ1-6; the match to TRBD1 covers 9 bases. The CDR3 is 16 residues long. Germline V gene sequence: CDR1 SGHTA, CDR2 FQGTGA. Unmatched junction bases numbered 12, after V lost 5 bases and J lost 10 bases. The CDR3 spells CASSQNPGQGESPLHF. CDR3 nucleotide sequence: TGTGCCAGCAGCCAAAACCCGGGACAGGGTGAATCACCCCTCCACTTT. The complete variable domain, with remaining parts taken from reference TRBV7-3 and TRBJ1-6, reads GAGVSQTPSNKVTEKGKYVELRCDPISGHTALYWYRQSLGQGPEFLIYFQGTGAADDSGLPNDRFFAVRPEGSVSTLKIQRTERGDSAVYLCASSQNPGQGESPLHFGNGTRLTVT.

Ten or more counts support this clonotype. This sequence joins TRBV27 and TRBJ2-5; maybe TRBD1 (5 bases). Germline V gene data show CDR1 as MNHEY and CDR2 as SMNVEV (reference sequence). The CDR3 has 14 residues. Trimming shortened V by 2 bases and J by 13 bases, and 20 bases separated the two germline ends. The CDR3 region has the DNA TGTGCCAGCAGTTTAGGGGCCGGCGTGTCGGCTCGGTACTTC. This gives the protein CASSLGAGVSARYF.

This clonotype was detected many times. The rearrangement joins TRBV3-1 to TRBJ2-2; 12 positions match TRBD1. V trimming: 0 bases; J trimming: 7 bases; junction bases outside the gene matches: 3. Germline loops: CDR1 LGHDT, CDR2 YNNKEL (reference sequence). The CDR3 is 16 amino acids. CDR3 nucleotide sequence: TGTGCCAGCAGCCAAGAGGGACAGGGGGCGTTCGGGGAGCTGTTTTTT. It translates to CASSQEGQGAFGELFF.

This clonotype was counted ten times or more. J is TRBJ2-1 and V is TRBV7-2; the match to TRBD2 covers 12 bases. The V segment lost 3 bases and the J segment 9 bases; nucleotides outside the gene matches: 3. Per germline, CDR1 SGHTA and CDR2 FQGNSA. The CDR3 has 14 residues. Written as DNA, the CDR3 is TGTGCCAGCAGCTTGACTAGCGGGAGAAGTGAGCAGTTCTTC. Translating it yields CASSLTSGRSEQFF.

A few counts support this clonotype. The rearrangement uses TRBV20-1 and TRBJ2-1, with 7 bases fitting TRBD2. CDR1 and CDR2 from the germline V gene are DFQATT and SNEGSKA (reference sequence). V lost 4 bases to trimming and J lost 9 bases; unmatched junction nucleotides: 3. The CDR3 is 11 amino acids. The CDR3 spells CSATTSAEQFF. CDR3 coding DNA: TGCAGTGCTACTACTAGCGCTGAGCAGTTCTTC.

This clonotype was counted between two and nine times. The rearrangement uses TRBV7-9 and TRBJ2-1, with TRBD2 matching over 8 bases. This CDR3 comprises 17 residues. Germline V CDR1 and CDR2: SEHNR, FQNEAQ (reference sequence). The V segment lost 6 bases and the J segment 3 bases; nucleotides outside the gene matches: 13. The CDR3 DNA reads TGTGCCAGCAGTCGGGGCCACGGGGGGGACCTCTACAATGAGCAGTTCTTC. As protein: CASSRGHGGDLYNEQFF. Complete variable domain (other parts from reference TRBV7-9 and TRBJ2-1): DTGVSQNPRHKITKRGQNVTFRCDPISEHNRLYWYRQTLGQGPEFLTYFQNEAQLEKSRLLSDRFSAERPKGSFSTLEIQRTEQGDSAMYLCASSRGHGGDLYNEQFFGPGTRLTVL.

This clonotype has just a few counts. The chain has TRBV10-2 and TRBJ2-1, with D uncertain. V was cut by 2 bases and J by 4 bases, with 9 bases left in between. The CDR3 runs to 14 residues. The germline CDR1 and CDR2 sequences are WSHSY and SAAADI. The CDR3 region is CASSEDASYNEQFF. CDR3 in DNA: TGCGCCAGCAGTGAGGACGCCTCATACAATGAGCAGTTCTTC.

This clonotype was picked up many times. This sequence joins TRBV27 and TRBJ2-1, with TRBD2 matching 10 bases. With 5 bases clipped from V and 14 bases from J, the junction kept 6 bases outside the gene matches. CDR3 size: 12 residues. Germline-derived CDR1 and CDR2 are MNHEY and SMNVEV (reference sequence). CDR3 sequence reads: CASSPSGRAEFF. The CDR3 nucleotides read TGTGCCAGCAGTCCAAGCGGGAGGGCCGAGTTCTTC.